This TCR beta chain was sequenced for a study of blood T cell repertoires in COVID-19. The wider study: Sample material is recorded as cDNA or gDNA derived from T cells, B-cell-depleted T cells, or PBMCs.

In the original processing: Researchers report that nucleated cell counts were estimated from reference gene primer amplification. Clones were read by immunoSEQ multiplex PCR, and TCRdb kept only the in-frame ones, dropping some. The V and J calls and clone size were taken over from that table, and D and trimming were inferred from the DNA. This sample carries tens of thousands of clones, about nine tenths of them seen once, and the ten largest clones take around 29%. This clone was counted a few times. The V end was cut by 0 bases, the J end by 5 bases, with 8 bases between. CDR1 and CDR2 from the germline V gene are LGHNA and YSLEER. The CDR3 covers 14 residues.

V gene TRBV4-3 combines with J gene TRBJ1-5, with no clear D. The TCR comes from a woman at least 80 years old with active or convalescent COVID-19. The sequenced sample consisted of peripheral blood. The DNA for the CDR3 is TGCGCCAGCAGCCAAGAGTCGGGGTATCAGCCCCAGCATTTT. It yields the protein CASSQESGYQPQHF.